This is a list of T cell receptor beta chains from one sample in a study of untreated major depressive disorder. Only in-frame clones appear in the TCRdb table, and some are missing; sequencing was by immunoSEQ multiplex PCR. The profile shows approximately 20,000 clones, over 65% of them singletons. The sequenced material came from CD4+ T cells from PBMCs. These receptors were obtained from a woman in her twenties or thirties in good health. The CDR3 runs from the conserved cysteine through the conserved F or W. D genes are given only for firm matches. Size tells how often a clone was seen (once, few, many) or the class of an expanded clone, and some rows leave it out.

v_gene	j_gene	d_gene	abundance	CDR3nt	CDR3aa
TRBV30	TRBJ2-3	-	-	TGTGCCTGGAGTGTCTCCGGGGATACGCAGTATTTT	CAWSVSGDTQYF
TRBV30	TRBJ1-1	-	-	TGTGCCTGGAATTTGAGGGCGCCAAACGGATTGAACACTGAAGCTTTCTTT	CAWNLRAPNGLNTEAFF
TRBV14	TRBJ1-3	TRBD1	-	TGTGCCAGCAGCCGACGGGACAGGGCCTCTGGAAACACCATATATTTT	CASSRRDRASGNTIYF
TRBV5-1	TRBJ2-2	-	once	TGCGCCAGCAGCTTGGGGCAGCTGACCAACACCGGGGAGCTGTTTTTT	CASSLGQLTNTGELFF
TRBV6-1	TRBJ2-4	-	once	TGTGCCAGCAGTGAAGCTGGGGGCCCAAACATTCAGTACTTC	CASSEAGGPNIQYF
TRBV14	TRBJ2-2	-	-	TGTGCCAGCAGCCAAGAAGGGCGGGGCTACACCGGGGAGCTGTTTTTT	CASSQEGRGYTGELFF
TRBV21-1	TRBJ2-5	-	-	TGTGCCAGCAGCATTCTAGCGGGAGGGCCAGAGACCCAGTACTTC	CASSILAGGPETQYF
TRBV6-5	TRBJ2-1	-	-	TGTGCCAGCGCCCCAGGACCTCGTTCCTACAATGAGCAGTTCTTC	CASAPGPRSYNEQFF
TRBV7-8	TRBJ1-4	-	-	TGTGCCAGCAGCTTGGTACGCGGACCAACTAATGAAAAACTGTTTTTT	CASSLVRGPTNEKLFF
TRBV30	TRBJ1-3	-	-	TGTGCCTGGAGTGATACAGGGTTTGGAAACACCATATATTTT	CAWSDTGFGNTIYF
TRBV19	TRBJ1-4	-	-	TGTGCCAGTAGTAACAAAGGACTACCTAATGAAAAACTGTTTTTT	CASSNKGLPNEKLFF
TRBV7-6	TRBJ2-7	TRBD2	-	TGTGCCAGCAGCTTTGAGGGACTAGCGGGAGGCCCCCTCGGGGAGCAGTACTTC	CASSFEGLAGGPLGEQYF
TRBV6-5	TRBJ2-7	TRBD1	-	TGTGCCAGCAGTTACGCGGACAGGGGAACGAAGCAGTACTTC	CASSYADRGTKQYF
TRBV7-3	TRBJ2-7	-	few	TGTGCCAGCAGCTTAACGTTTGGCTACGAGCAGTACTTC	CASSLTFGYEQYF
TRBV10-1	TRBJ2-3	-	-	TGCGCCAGCATTAGCGACCTTGACACAGATACGCAGTATTTT	CASISDLDTDTQYF
TRBV2	TRBJ2-7	TRBD1	-	TGTGCCAGCAGCGGGACAGGGGGCTCGGTGGGGCAGTACTTC	CASSGTGGSVGQYF
TRBV27	TRBJ2-7	-	-	TGTGCCAGCAGTCTGTCTTACCGGACAACGGCCGGCTACGAGCAGTACTTC	CASSLSYRTTAGYEQYF
TRBV4-1	TRBJ2-1	-	-	TGCGCCAGCAGCCAACTCCAGGGGTTACGGTTCTTC	CASSQLQGLRFF
TRBV27	TRBJ1-1	-	once	TGTGCCAGCAGTTATTCAGGGGTAAGGAACACTGAAGCTTTCTTT	CASSYSGVRNTEAFF
TRBV7-2	TRBJ2-4	TRBD1	-	TGTGCCAGCAGCTACCGACAGGGGGTGAACATTCAGTACTTC	CASSYRQGVNIQYF
TRBV11-2	TRBJ2-7	TRBD1	-	TGTGCCAGCAGATCAATGGGACAGGGTGTCGACGAGCAGTACTTC	CASRSMGQGVDEQYF
TRBV4-1	TRBJ2-1	TRBD1	-	TGCGCCAGCAGCCAACGGACAGGGAGGAATGAGCAGTTCTTC	CASSQRTGRNEQFF
TRBV6-1	TRBJ2-2	-	few	TGTGCCAGCAGTGACATCGGGGGCGGGGAGCTGTTTTTT	CASSDIGGGELFF
TRBV18	TRBJ2-7	TRBD1	-	TGTGCCAGCTCACCAGGGACAGGGTACGAGCAGTACTTC	CASSPGTGYEQYF
TRBV5-4	TRBJ1-2	-	-	TGTGCCAGCACGCCGGGCCTCCAATATAACTATGGCTACACCTTC	CASTPGLQYNYGYTF
TRBV11-2	TRBJ2-3	-	-	TGTGCCAGCAGCTTAAGACGGACGTCGGATACGCAGTATTTT	CASSLRRTSDTQYF
TRBV28	TRBJ1-5	TRBD1	once	TGTGCCAGCAGGACCCGGGGACAGGGAGGGCCCCAGCATTTT	CASRTRGQGGPQHF
TRBV5-1	TRBJ2-1	TRBD1	-	TGCGCCAGCAGCTTGGGTGGACAGGGCCTAAATGAGCAGTTCTTC	CASSLGGQGLNEQFF
TRBV5-5	TRBJ2-1	TRBD2	-	TGTGCCAGCAGCTTGGCAACGGGAGGGCCTTTCTCGAATGAGCAGTTCTTC	CASSLATGGPFSNEQFF
TRBV5-1	TRBJ1-1	TRBD1	-	TGCGCCAGCAGCTTGGCCCGGGACAGGGTCCCTGAAGCTTTCTTT	CASSLARDRVPEAFF
TRBV5-1	TRBJ2-3	-	once	TGCGCCAGCAGCTTGGCAGAAGGTGTGGATACGCAGTATTTT	CASSLAEGVDTQYF
TRBV7-9	TRBJ2-3	-	-	TGTGCCAGCAGCCCCAGAGATCTTAGCAGCCATACGCAGTATTTT	CASSPRDLSSHTQYF
TRBV7-6	TRBJ2-2	-	once	TGTGCCAGCATCAACACCGGGGAGCTGTTTTTT	CASINTGELFF
TRBV30	TRBJ1-6	-	-	TGTGCCTGGAGTGCTCAGGGAGGGTGGGTTAGGTCACCCCTCCACTTT	CAWSAQGGWVRSPLHF
TRBV5-1	TRBJ1-2	-	-	TGCGCCAGCAGCCAGGACTCTTTCGGGTATGGCTACACCTTC	CASSQDSFGYGYTF
TRBV15	TRBJ1-3	TRBD1	-	TGTGCCACCAGCAACCGGGACAGCTCTGGAAACACCATATATTTT	CATSNRDSSGNTIYF
TRBV7-9	TRBJ2-7	-	-	TGTGCCAGCACAATAGCGGAGTCCCCCTACGAGCAGTACTTC	CASTIAESPYEQYF
TRBV28	TRBJ1-1	TRBD1	-	TGTGCCAGCAGTCCCCCGGGACAGGGTAGGTATGAAGCTTTCTTT	CASSPPGQGRYEAFF
TRBV18	TRBJ2-2	-	-	TGTGCCAGCTCACCTGTAACTAGCCCCGGGGAGCTGTTTTTT	CASSPVTSPGELFF
TRBV9	TRBJ2-5	-	-	TGTGCCAGCAGCGTAGATGGTGGGTTTCGGGACTCTCAAGAGACCCAGTACTTC	CASSVDGGFRDSQETQYF
TRBV6-1	TRBJ2-7	TRBD2	-	TGTGCCAGCAGTGAAGAGCGGGGGGGCGAGCAGTACTTC	CASSEERGGEQYF
TRBV5-4	TRBJ2-1	-	-	TGTGCCAGCAGCTTGGGCTGGGGGCAAGACAATGAGCAGTTCTTC	CASSLGWGQDNEQFF
TRBV20-1	TRBJ2-7	-	-	TGCAGTGCCAGGGCCTCCTACGAGCAGTACTTC	CSARASYEQYF
TRBV5-1	TRBJ2-7	-	-	TGCGCCAGCAGTGATGTCACTAGCTACGAGCAGTACTTC	CASSDVTSYEQYF
TRBV9	TRBJ2-3	TRBD2	-	TGTGCCAGCAGCGCCGTCCTTAGCGGGAGCACAGATACGCAGTATTTT	CASSAVLSGSTDTQYF
TRBV30	TRBJ1-2	-	-	TGTGCCTGGAGCGCAGGGGCAGGGTCTGACACCTTC	CAWSAGAGSDTF
TRBV5-1	TRBJ2-7	TRBD2	few	TGCGCCAGCAGCTCGGGACTAGCGCTCTCCTACGAGCAGTACTTC	CASSSGLALSYEQYF
TRBV27	TRBJ1-1	TRBD1	-	TGTGCCAGCAGTCCAGGGGGGGGGAACACTGAAGCTTTCTTT	CASSPGGGNTEAFF
TRBV5-1	TRBJ2-7	TRBD1	-	TGCGCCAGCAGCTTGGGACAGGGTTCCTACGAGCAGTACTTC	CASSLGQGSYEQYF
TRBV9	TRBJ1-4	TRBD1	-	TGTGCCAGCAGCCTTGCAGGGACAGGGGGTGAAAAACTGTTTTTT	CASSLAGTGGEKLFF
TRBV5-1	TRBJ2-3	TRBD2	once	TGCGCCAGCAGCTTGGCGCTAGCGGGAGGGCCTCAAGATACGCAGTATTTT	CASSLALAGGPQDTQYF
TRBV7-9	TRBJ1-5	-	-	TGTGCCAGCAGCTTAGACAGGACCAATCAGCCCCAGCATTTT	CASSLDRTNQPQHF
TRBV2	TRBJ1-6	-	once	TGTGCCAGCAGGGGGGTGGTAGGTAGTAATTCACCCCTCCACTTT	CASRGVVGSNSPLHF
TRBV27	TRBJ2-5	-	-	TGTGCCAGCAGTTTCCGGGGCCGGCAAGAGACCCAGTACTTC	CASSFRGRQETQYF
TRBV6-1	TRBJ1-6	-	-	TGTGCCAGCACCGAAAACGCGGGCTATAATTCACCCCTCCACTTT	CASTENAGYNSPLHF
TRBV27	TRBJ2-6	-	-	TGTGCCAGCAGGGTGGGGTGGGCCAACGTCCTGACTTTC	CASRVGWANVLTF
TRBV7-3	TRBJ2-3	-	-	TGTGCCAGCAGCGGGACTCCCGGAGATACGCAGTATTTT	CASSGTPGDTQYF
TRBV20-1	TRBJ1-4	TRBD1	-	TGCAGTGCTAGGGGACAGGAAAAACTGTTTTTT	CSARGQEKLFF
TRBV4-1	TRBJ2-5	TRBD2	-	TGCGCCAGCAGCCAAGATAGAGGGAGGGCCGGATACCAAGAGACCCAGTACTTC	CASSQDRGRAGYQETQYF